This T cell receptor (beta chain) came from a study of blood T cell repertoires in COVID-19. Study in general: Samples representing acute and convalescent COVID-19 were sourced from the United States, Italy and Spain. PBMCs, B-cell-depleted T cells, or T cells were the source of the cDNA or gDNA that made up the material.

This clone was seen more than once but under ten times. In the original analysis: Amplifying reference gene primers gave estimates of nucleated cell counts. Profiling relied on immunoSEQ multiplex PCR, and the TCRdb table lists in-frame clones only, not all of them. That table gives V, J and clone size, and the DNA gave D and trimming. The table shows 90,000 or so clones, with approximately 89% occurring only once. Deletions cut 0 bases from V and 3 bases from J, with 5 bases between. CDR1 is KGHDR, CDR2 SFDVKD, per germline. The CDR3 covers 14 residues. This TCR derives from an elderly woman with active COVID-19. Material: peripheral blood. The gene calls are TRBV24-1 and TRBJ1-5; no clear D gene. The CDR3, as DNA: TGTGCCACCAGTGATTTGTCCATCAATCAGCCCCAGCATTTT. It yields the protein CATSDLSINQPQHF.